These 32 T cell receptor beta chains originate from one sample sequenced in a study of vaccination effects on CD4 cells after COVID-19. The antigens these receptors bind are not known. Clones were read by immunoSEQ multiplex PCR, and TCRdb kept only the in-frame ones, dropping some. The sample carries tens of thousands of clones, approximately 70% recorded once. ViraFEST used viral peptide pools to expand antigen-specific CD4+ T cells before sequencing. Cells that had been cultured for nine to eleven days were the source of isolated CD4+ T cells. Infection with SARS-CoV-2 occurred in the person between March and December 2020, and PCR confirmed it. The material sequenced was CD4+ T cells from PBMCs cultured with a peptide pool, taken before COVID-19 vaccination. The receptors were gathered from a human donor who had a prior SARS-CoV-2 infection.

A single count supports this clone. The chain joins TRBV19 to TRBJ1-1; D might be TRBD1 (6 bases). CDR1 LNHDA and CDR2 SQIVND come from the germline V gene (reference sequence). This CDR3 comprises 16 residues. Trimming took 2 bases from V and 3 from J, leaving 16 bases between them. CDR3 loop: CASSIKTGRWDTEAFF. CDR3 sequence (DNA): TGTGCCAGTAGTATAAAAACAGGGAGGTGGGACACTGAAGCTTTCTTT.

The chain employs TRBV3-1 (or the pseudogene TRBV3-2) and TRBJ1-4; D ambiguous. V gave up 10 bases and J gave up 8 bases, with 20 bases separating them. The germline V gene has CDR1 LGHDT and CDR2 YNNKEL (reference sequence). This CDR3 is built from 14 residues. The chain's CDR3 is CATGVRRIGEKLFF. CDR3 DNA: TGTGCCACCGGGGTCCGGAGGATTGGGGAAAAACTGTTTTTT.

This rearrangement joins TRBV5-5 to TRBJ2-7, with D possibly TRBD2 on 5 matching bases. This CDR3 region has 15 residues. V was pared by 1 base and J by 2 bases, with 13 bases between. Looked up from germline, CDR1 is SGHKS and CDR2 is YYEKEE (reference sequence). The CDR3: CASSLNWRATYEQYF. The CDR3 DNA reads as TGTGCCAGCAGCTTGAATTGGCGGGCGACCTACGAGCAGTACTTC.

V usage is TRBV10-3 and J usage is TRBJ1-1; 9 bases fit TRBD1. Germline V lookup: CDR1 ENHRY, CDR2 SYGVKD. The J segment lost 7 bases and the V segment lost 3 bases, leaving 6 bases of the junction unmatched. This CDR3 region has 14 residues. The CDR3 region is CAISEGDRGDEAFF. The CDR3 bases are TGTGCCATCAGTGAAGGAGACAGGGGGGATGAAGCTTTCTTT.

This clone was detected only once. The chain uses TRBV5-5 and TRBJ2-5, with a tentative D call TRBD2 (6 bases). From germline, CDR1 is SGHKS and CDR2 YYEKEE (reference sequence). Trimming removed 0 bases at V and 13 bases at J, with 19 bases between. The CDR3 contains 14 residues. The CDR3 DNA reads as TGTGCCAGCAGCTTGGAAATATATACGGGACTTGGGTACTTC. The encoded protein is CASSLEIYTGLGYF.

V and J are TRBV18 and TRBJ2-7, with D perhaps matching TRBD1 (6 bases). V was cut by 6 bases and J by 2 bases, with 11 bases left in between. Per germline, CDR1 KGHSH and CDR2 LQKENI. The CDR3 runs 13 residues. For the CDR3, the DNA is TGTGCCAGCTCCCCCGGACAGACCTACGAGCAGTACTTC. It codes for CASSPGQTYEQYF.

This chain connects TRBV27 to TRBJ1-6; possibly TRBD1 for D (5 bases). V was shortened by 3 bases and J by 14 bases, with 11 bases between the two germline ends. The CDR3 runs to 12 residues. The germline gives CDR1 MNHEY, CDR2 SMNVEV (reference sequence). CDR3: CASSLQGSSLHF. CDR3 nucleotide sequence: TGTGCCAGCAGTTTGCAGGGCTCGTCCCTCCACTTT.

J is TRBJ1-5 and V is TRBV19; D gene uncertain. This CDR3 comprises 15 residues. Germline loops: CDR1 LNHDA, CDR2 SQIVND (reference sequence). V dropped 5 bases and J dropped 2 bases, with 13 bases sitting between them. The CDR3: CASSSGLWGNQPQHF. The CDR3 coding sequence is TGTGCCAGTAGTTCGGGCTTGTGGGGCAATCAGCCCCAGCATTTT.

This clone was seen a handful of times. V is TRBV21-1 and J is TRBJ2-7; the tabulated D call, TRBD1, remains unverified against the DNA. TRBV21-1 is listed as a pseudogene. The CDR3 covers 15 residues. The CDR3 nucleotides are TGTGCCAACCACCCGGGACAGGAGCACTCCTACGAGCAGTACTTC. Its protein is CANHPGQEHSYEQYF.

V gene TRBV20-1 combines with J gene TRBJ1-1; no reliable D call. This CDR3 contains 11 residues. Per the germline V gene, CDR1 is DFQATT and CDR2 is SNEGSKA (reference sequence). Trimming cost V 5 bases and J 7 bases, with 11 bases left between them. The CDR3: CSAETVYEAFF. CDR3 bases: TGCAGTGCTGAGACGGTTTATGAAGCTTTCTTT.

The genes are TRBV5-1 and TRBJ1-1, with no clear D. Germline loops: CDR1 SGHRS, CDR2 YFSETQ. The CDR3 runs to 13 residues. The V gene lost 4 bases and the J gene lost 2 bases, with 9 bases spanning the gap. CDR3 DNA sequence: TGCGCCAGCAGCGCAGCCCTAAACACTGAAGCTTTCTTT. Translating it yields CASSAALNTEAFF.

This clone turned up a few times. The chain joins TRBV6-5 to TRBJ1-1; D perhaps matches TRBD1 (6 bases). Germline loops: CDR1 MNHEY, CDR2 SVGAGI. V dropped 5 bases and J dropped 4 bases, with 11 bases sitting between them. The CDR3 spans 13 residues. This chain's CDR3 is CASSTGPVTEAFF. Here the CDR3 DNA reads TGTGCCAGCAGTACAGGGCCTGTCACTGAAGCTTTCTTT.

The rearrangement joins TRBV12-3 or TRBV12-4 to TRBJ1-6; tentative D call: TRBD1 (6 bases). V lost 4 bases, J lost 10 bases, and 11 bases lay in between. The CDR3 covers 13 residues. DNA for the CDR3: TGTGCCAGCAGTTACCAGGGGCAATCACCCCTCCACTTT. It encodes CASSYQGQSPLHF.

V is TRBV13 and J is TRBJ2-7, with D uncertain. CDR1 PRHDT and CDR2 FYEKMQ come from the germline V gene (reference sequence). This CDR3 is 16 amino acids long. The V gene lost 6 bases and the J gene lost 4 bases, with 22 bases spanning the gap. The CDR3 here is CASSITRGTFRYEQYF. The CDR3 DNA reads as TGTGCCAGCAGTATTACCCGCGGTACATTTCGGTACGAGCAGTACTTC.

The V gene is TRBV9, the J gene TRBJ1-2, with D tentatively TRBD1 (5 bases). Trimming pared 4 bases from V and 2 bases from J, leaving 9 bases between. The CDR3 is made up of 13 amino acids. Germline CDR1 is SGDLS and CDR2 is YYNGEE. CDR3 amino acids: CASSQGVNYGYTF. CDR3 nucleotide sequence: TGTGCCAGCAGCCAGGGAGTGAACTATGGCTACACCTTC.

The chain uses TRBV5-1 and TRBJ1-1; the match to TRBD1 covers 8 bases. Germline CDR1 SGHRS, CDR2 YFSETQ. V lost 0 bases, J lost 6 bases, and 7 bases stayed unmatched. The CDR3 loop spans 15 amino acids. This CDR3 is CASSLVDRGASEAFF. In DNA form, the CDR3 reads TGCGCCAGCAGCTTGGTCGACAGGGGAGCCTCTGAAGCTTTCTTT.

This clone was observed a handful of times. The chain joins TRBV7-2 to TRBJ1-5, with a tentative D call TRBD1 (6 bases). Trimming stripped 5 bases from V and 1 base from J, with 9 bases between. Germline CDR1 SGHTA, CDR2 FQGNSA. This CDR3 region has 14 residues. The CDR3 nucleotides are TGTGCCAGCAGCGCCACAGGGAGCAATCAGCCCCAGCATTTT. Translation: CASSATGSNQPQHF.

This clone was counted between two and nine times. V gene TRBV6-6 combines with J gene TRBJ2-3; possibly TRBD2 for D (6 bases). V lost 2 bases to trimming and J lost 11 bases, with 14 bases between them. The CDR3 is made up of 13 amino acids. The germline CDR1 and CDR2 sequences are MNHNY and SVGAGI (reference sequence). CDR3 nucleotides: TGTGCCAGCAGTTACGAATTGCGGGGTTGGCAGTATTTT. This gives the protein CASSYELRGWQYF.

This chain connects TRBV10-3 to TRBJ1-1; TRBD1 agrees at 9 bases. The CDR3 runs to 14 residues. Trimming cost V 10 bases and J 5 bases; bases outside gene matches: 11. CDR1 and CDR2 (germline): ENHRY, SYGVKD. CDR3 in amino acids: CASRDREWNTEAFF. The CDR3 DNA is TGTGCCAGCCGGGACAGGGAGTGGAATACTGAAGCTTTCTTT.

J is TRBJ2-1 and V is TRBV19; 7 bases align to TRBD2. The V gene's germline CDR1 is LNHDA and CDR2 SQIVND (reference sequence). V dropped 8 bases and J dropped 3; count of bases not matched to a gene: 13. The CDR3 totals 16 residues. The CDR3 nucleotides read TGTGCCAGTCAGGCACGCCCTAGCGGACACTACAATGAGCAGTTCTTC. Amino acids: CASQARPSGHYNEQFF.

The chain couples TRBV5-1 to TRBJ2-1; TRBD1 aligns across 8 bases. Germline V lookup: CDR1 SGHRS, CDR2 YFSETQ. V dropped 0 bases and J dropped 4; count of bases not matched to a gene: 0. The length of the CDR3 is 14 residues. The CDR3 nucleotides are TGCGCCAGCAGCTTGGGGGACAGGTACAATGAGCAGTTCTTC. It is translated as CASSLGDRYNEQFF.

The V call is TRBV9, the J call TRBJ2-3; 7 nucleotides match TRBD2. V gave up 4 bases and J gave up 0 bases; unmatched junction bases: 8. Germline assignment: CDR1 SGDLS and CDR2 YYNGEE. This CDR3 comprises 16 residues. The CDR3 nucleotides are TGTGCCAGCAGCCCGCGGGGGAGCGGTAGCACAGATACGCAGTATTTT. It codes for CASSPRGSGSTDTQYF.

In this sample, this clone turned up once. This rearrangement joins TRBV18 to TRBJ2-7, with a weak D call TRBD2 (6 bases). The CDR3 runs to 14 residues. V lost 2 bases, J lost 3 bases, and 11 bases lay in between. CDR1 and CDR2 (germline): KGHSH, LQKENI. CDR3 in amino acids: CASSPSGTVYEQYF. As DNA, the CDR3 is TGTGCCAGCTCACCATCAGGGACTGTCTACGAGCAGTACTTC.

The chain uses TRBV30 and TRBJ2-4; 7 positions agree with TRBD2. Germline V CDR1 and CDR2: GTSNPN, SVGIG (reference sequence). The ends lost 3 bases at V and 0 bases at J; junction bases unmatched: 8. This CDR3 contains 16 residues. The CDR3 sequence is CAWSPGEGLAKNIQYF. The CDR3 coding sequence is TGTGCCTGGAGCCCCGGGGAGGGGCTAGCCAAAAACATTCAGTACTTC.

The chain employs TRBV7-2 and TRBJ1-1, with a tentative D call TRBD1 (5 bases). CDR3 length: 15 residues. V was pared by 0 bases and J by 5 bases, with 13 bases between. The germline gives CDR1 SGHTA, CDR2 FQGNSA. CDR3 nucleotide sequence: TGTGCCAGCAGCTTAGCAAGGCCAGGGTTAACTGAAGCTTTCTTT. Translating gives CASSLARPGLTEAFF.

This clone has just a few counts. The chain recombines TRBV10-3 with TRBJ2-3, with 8 bases matching TRBD2. V dropped 10 bases and J dropped 2; count of bases not matched to a gene: 14. This CDR3 comprises 16 residues. The germline V gene has CDR1 ENHRY and CDR2 SYGVKD. CDR3 region: CATSGLPAGDTDTQYF. The DNA for the CDR3 is TGTGCCACAAGCGGGCTACCAGCGGGGGACACAGATACGCAGTATTTT.

J is TRBJ2-1 and V is TRBV4-1, with TRBD2 matching 9 bases. The CDR3 length is 15 residues. Per the germline V gene, CDR1 is MGHRA and CDR2 is YSYEKL. With V trimmed by 1 base and J by 5 bases, 3 bases remained unmatched. The CDR3 region is CASSQGLAGNNEQFF. The CDR3 coding sequence is TGCGCCAGCAGCCAAGGGCTAGCGGGGAACAATGAGCAGTTCTTC.

CDR3 residues: CASSEYGAARQFF. Here the CDR3 DNA reads TGTGCCAGCAGTGAATACGGAGCGGCACGCCAGTTCTTC. This chain uses TRBV6-1 with TRBJ2-1, with D tentatively TRBD2 (5 bases). This CDR3 contains 13 residues. Germline V gene data show CDR1 as MNHNS and CDR2 as SASEGT. The V end lost 2 bases, the J end lost 13 bases, and 15 bases lay between the germline ends.

The chain uses TRBV21-1 and TRBJ1-5. TRBV21-1 is described as a pseudogene. This CDR3 has 13 residues. The CDR3 loop is CASSRVNNQPQHF. CDR3 DNA sequence: TGTGCCAGCAGTAGGGTTAACAATCAGCCCCAGCATTTT.

CDR3 bases: TGTGCCAGCAGCGAGCGGGAGGCGGGGACCGGGGAGCTGTTTTTT. Amino acid sequence: CASSEREAGTGELFF. The rearrangement uses TRBV11-2 and TRBJ2-2, with 9 bases that match TRBD2. This CDR3 comprises 15 residues. Per germline, CDR1 SGHAT and CDR2 FQNNGV. V gave up 5 bases and J gave up 5 bases; unmatched junction bases: 6.

The chain recombines TRBV5-1 with TRBJ1-1, with TRBD1 matching over 11 bases. V shed 4 bases, J shed 0 bases, and the junction held 5 bases outside the gene matches. Germline CDR1 reads SGHRS; CDR2 reads YFSETQ. The CDR3 runs to 16 residues. The CDR3 DNA sequence: TGCGCCAGCAGCCCCCGGACAGGGGGCTTGAACACTGAAGCTTTCTTT. This sequence encodes CASSPRTGGLNTEAFF.

The rearrangement links TRBV7-6 to TRBJ2-5; 12 nucleotides align to TRBD2. From germline, CDR1 is SGHVS and CDR2 FNYEAQ. J lost 4 bases, V lost 4 bases, and 7 bases had no gene match. The CDR3 runs to 16 residues. The DNA of the CDR3 is TGTGCCAGCAGCTCAAGACTAGCGGGGGTACGAGAGACCCAGTACTTC. This translates into CASSSRLAGVRETQYF.